A selection of T cell receptor beta chains follows, all from one sample in a study of cytotoxic CD8 clonotypes in ibrutinib-treated CLL. Some clones are missing from TCRdb's copy, which holds only in-frame ones; the method was immunoSEQ multiplex PCR. The sample has approximately 150,000 clones, about 88% seen once. Sequencing used PBMCs, obtained at disease progression, from a patient treated with ibrutinib. Receptors originate from a human donor with chronic lymphocytic leukemia. CDR3s include the opening cysteine and the closing phenylalanine or tryptophan. The D gene is left open where the match is weak. Rows may omit the clone size; those that give it use once, few, many or a size class.

15	TRBV6-5	TRBD2	TRBJ2-2	-	TGTGCCAGCAGACCGACTAGCCCTAACACCGGGGAGCTGTTTTTT	CASRPTSPNTGELFF
16	TRBV18	TRBD1	TRBJ2-4	-	TGTGCCAGCTCACCATCCGTTGGACAGGGACGAAACATTCAGTACTTC	CASSPSVGQGRNIQYF
15	TRBV7-8	-	TRBJ1-1	-	TGTGCCAGCAGCTTTTACCGGGGGACTAACACTGAAGCTTTCTTT	CASSFYRGTNTEAFF
13	TRBV30	TRBD1	TRBJ1-1	-	TGTGCCTGGAGTGGGACAGGGATAACTGAAGCTTTCTTT	CAWSGTGITEAFF
14	TRBV29-1	TRBD1	TRBJ1-1	-	TGCAGCGTTGAAATAGGGACAGGGATTAATGAAGCTTTCTTT	CSVEIGTGINEAFF
14	TRBV28	-	TRBJ2-1	-	TGTGCCAGCACATCCACAAGCTCCTACAATGAGCAGTTCTTC	CASTSTSSYNEQFF
14	TRBV2	TRBD1	TRBJ2-2	-	TGTGCCGCCAGGGGACAGGGAGACACCGGGGAGCTGTTTTTT	CAARGQGDTGELFF
14	TRBV6-5	-	TRBJ2-1	once	TGTGCCAGCAGTCTCCGATTCTTGAGCAATGAGCAGTTCTTC	CASSLRFLSNEQFF
14	TRBV7-2	-	TRBJ2-3	-	TGTGCCAGCAGCTTAGCGTCCATAACAGATACGCAGTATTTT	CASSLASITDTQYF
15	TRBV19	TRBD1	TRBJ1-5	once	TGTGCCAGTAAACAGGGGGCCTGGAGCAATCAGCCCCAGCATTTT	CASKQGAWSNQPQHF
15	TRBV19	-	TRBJ1-5	-	TGTGCCAGTAGTATGGGAAGTCAGGGTCGGCAGCCCCAGCATTTT	CASSMGSQGRQPQHF
16	TRBV9	TRBD2	TRBJ2-7	-	TGTGCCAGCAGCGCTGGCGGGAGGGCCGGATTCGACGAGCAGTACTTC	CASSAGGRAGFDEQYF
14	TRBV7-2	-	TRBJ2-7	-	TGTGCCAGCAGTTTAGGCGGACAACTATACGAGCAGTACTTC	CASSLGGQLYEQYF
15	TRBV6-5	-	TRBJ2-7	-	TGTGCCAGCAGTTACGTGGGGGCCAACTCCTACGAGCAGTACTTC	CASSYVGANSYEQYF